Below are 32 T cell receptor beta chains sequenced from a single sample in a study of blood T cell repertoires in COVID-19. TCRdb's table, derived via immunoSEQ multiplex PCR, lists solely in-frame clones and lacks some. The sample has 150,000 to 180,000 clones, 75% to 80% seen once. Sequenced sample: peripheral blood. These TCRs come from a man of 80 years or more with acute or convalescent COVID-19.

The rearrangement joins TRBV5-1 to TRBJ1-4, with TRBD1 matching over 7 bases. The CDR3 is 16 residues long. CDR1 is SGHRS and CDR2 is YFSETQ in the germline V gene. V lost 0 bases and J lost 0; bases outside the gene matches: 2. The CDR3 nucleotides are TGCGCCAGCAGCTTGGGGGACAGAGCAACTAATGAAAAACTGTTTTTT. This codes for CASSLGDRATNEKLFF. The full variable domain, rest sourced from reference TRBV5-1 and TRBJ1-4, is KAGVTQTPRYLIKTRGQQVTLSCSPISGHRSVSWYQQTPGQGLQFLFEYFSETQRNKGNFPGRFSGRQFSNSRSEMNVSTLELGDSALYLCASSLGDRATNEKLFFGSGTQLSVL.

This chain links TRBV4-1 with TRBJ1-5, with 10 bases lining up with TRBD1. Trimming took 3 bases from V and 6 from J; bases not matched to a gene: 8. The CDR3 length is 16 residues. Germline V gene lookup returns CDR1 MGHRA and CDR2 YSYEKL. CDR3 DNA sequence: TGCGCCAGCAGCCAGAGACAGGGGGCGCCGGGTCAGCCCCAGCATTTT. As protein: CASSQRQGAPGQPQHF.

The gene calls are TRBV5-5 and TRBJ1-5, with 9 positions matching TRBD1. V dropped 1 base and J dropped 6; count of bases not matched to a gene: 5. This CDR3 region has 15 residues. Per the germline V gene, CDR1 is SGHKS and CDR2 is YYEKEE (reference sequence). CDR3 coding DNA: TGTGCCAGCAGCTTGACAGGGGGCCTACTTCAGCCCCAGCATTTT. As protein: CASSLTGGLLQPQHF.

The chain employs TRBV2 and TRBJ2-6; D unclear. With 6 bases removed from V and 4 bases from J, the gap between germline ends came to 10 bases. Germline-derived CDR1 and CDR2 are SNHLY and FYNNEI. CDR3 length equals 14 residues. The CDR3 spells CASRAIPGANVLTF. The CDR3 DNA is TGTGCCAGCAGGGCAATCCCAGGGGCCAACGTCCTGACTTTC.

V usage is TRBV5-8 and J usage is TRBJ2-5; D not resolved. CDR3 length: 14 amino acids. The V end was cut by 6 bases, the J end by 4 bases, with 16 bases between. Germline-derived CDR1 and CDR2 are SGHTS and YDEGEE. The CDR3 loop reads CASNSRGSRETQYF. The CDR3 DNA is TGTGCCAGCAACTCTAGAGGTTCCCGAGAGACCCAGTACTTC.

V is TRBV6-1 and J is TRBJ1-3; a possible D gene is TRBD1 (5 bases). V was shortened by 2 bases and J by 0 bases, with 8 bases between the two germline ends. In germline, CDR1 is MNHNS, CDR2 SASEGT. CDR3 length: 15 residues. Here the CDR3 reads CASSEKGLSGNTIYF. In nucleotides, the CDR3 is TGTGCCAGCAGTGAAAAGGGACTCTCTGGAAACACCATATATTTT.

CDR3 region: CASSEDRGRLVNEQFF. The CDR3 DNA is TGTGCCAGCAGTGAAGACAGGGGGCGATTGGTCAATGAGCAGTTCTTC. The chain carries TRBV6-1 and TRBJ2-1, with 9 bases fitting TRBD1. CDR3 size: 16 residues. The trim removed 1 base at V and 6 bases at J, leaving 7 bases unmatched. Germline CDR1 reads MNHNS; CDR2 reads SASEGT.

The V and J genes are TRBV25-1 and TRBJ2-2; D is possibly TRBD2 (5 bases). The V and J ends lost 6 bases and 4 bases respectively, with 12 bases between them. Germline assignment: CDR1 MGHDK and CDR2 SYGVNS. The CDR3 sequence is 14 residues long. This chain's CDR3 is CASRNSAGTGELFF. The CDR3 DNA reads as TGTGCCAGCAGAAATAGCGCAGGCACCGGGGAGCTGTTTTTT.

The chain has TRBV2 and TRBJ1-3; D uncertain. Germline values: CDR1 SNHLY, CDR2 FYNNEI. Between the trimmed V and J ends, which lost 6 bases and 6 bases, there was a span of 9 bases. The CDR3 loop spans 12 amino acids. The CDR3: CASSPPENTIYF. Written as DNA, the CDR3 is TGTGCCAGCAGCCCCCCAGAAAACACCATATATTTT.

The chain combines TRBV19 with TRBJ2-1; D may be TRBD2 (6 bases). Trimming cost V 9 bases and J 9 bases, with 21 bases left between them. Germline loops: CDR1 LNHDA, CDR2 SQIVND (reference sequence). CDR3 size: 14 residues. The CDR3 DNA sequence: TGTGCCAGCCAGCGACTAGGGGCCCAGGGTGAGCAGTTCTTC. It specifies CASQRLGAQGEQFF.

The chain carries TRBV7-9 and TRBJ2-3; a possible D gene is TRBD1 (5 bases). Germline CDR1 is SEHNR and CDR2 is FQNEAQ (reference sequence). This CDR3 is 15 amino acids long. Trimming shortened V by 1 base and J by 3 bases, and 11 bases separated the two germline ends. The CDR3 is CASSLELGLTDTQYF. CDR3 DNA: TGTGCCAGCAGCTTAGAATTGGGGCTTACAGATACGCAGTATTTT.

A few counts support this clone. The genes are TRBV19 and TRBJ1-5; unclear D gene. The V gene's germline CDR1 is LNHDA and CDR2 SQIVND (reference sequence). The CDR3 has 16 residues. Trimming pared 2 bases from V and 6 bases from J, leaving 17 bases between. Written as DNA, the CDR3 is TGTGCCAGTAGTATACGGGATAACGGTCTGGTTCAGCCCCAGCATTTT. Translation gives CASSIRDNGLVQPQHF.

The CDR3 DNA is TGTGCCAGCAGGAACCGGGACAGGGTACTATATGGCTACACCTTC. Its protein product is CASRNRDRVLYGYTF. The chain combines TRBV6-5 with TRBJ1-2, with 9 bases lining up with TRBD1. V shed 6 bases, J shed 5 bases, and the junction held 10 bases outside the gene matches. This CDR3 has 15 residues. Germline CDR1 and CDR2: MNHEY and SVGAGI.

The chain recombines TRBV4-3 with TRBJ1-2; tentative D call: TRBD1 (5 bases). V gave up 2 bases and J gave up 4 bases, with 11 bases separating them. Germline CDR1 reads LGHNA; CDR2 reads YSLEER. The CDR3 is 14 amino acids. The CDR3 nucleotides are TGCGCCAGCAGCCAATCGCAGGGAAGCTATGGCTACACCTTC. Its protein is CASSQSQGSYGYTF.

V and J are TRBV6-5 and TRBJ2-3, with 7 bases matching TRBD2. The trim removed 2 bases at V and 4 bases at J, leaving 3 bases unmatched. The CDR3 totals 14 residues. Germline loops: CDR1 MNHEY, CDR2 SVGAGI. The CDR3 DNA is TGTGCCAGCAGTTACAGCGGGGCCCCAGATACGCAGTATTTT. It yields the protein CASSYSGAPDTQYF.

The chain carries TRBV19 and TRBJ2-5; 8 bases align to TRBD1. Germline CDR1 LNHDA, CDR2 SQIVND (reference sequence). The V and J ends lost 5 bases and 5 bases, in that order; junction bases with no gene match: 10. The length of the CDR3 is 15 residues. The CDR3 is CASSSGQGDWETQYF. CDR3 bases: TGTGCCAGTAGTTCCGGACAGGGAGATTGGGAGACCCAGTACTTC.

CDR3 DNA: TGTGCCAGCAGCTTGTTTTTCTTCGGGCAGGGCAATGAAAAACTGTTTTTT. Protein: CASSLFFFGQGNEKLFF. The chain has TRBV5-5 and TRBJ1-4; TRBD1 is a possible D gene (5 bases). Germline CDR1 and CDR2: SGHKS and YYEKEE (reference sequence). The CDR3 spans 17 residues. The germline V and J ends were trimmed by 1 base and 5 bases, with 18 bases remaining between them.

This clone was recorded once. J is TRBJ2-3 and V is TRBV19; 7 nucleotides agree with TRBD2. Germline lookup yields CDR1 LNHDA and CDR2 SQIVND (reference sequence). The CDR3 runs to 13 residues. The ends lost 3 bases at V and 3 bases at J; junction bases unmatched: 0. In nucleotides, the CDR3 is TGTGCCAGTAGTATCGGGGGGACAGATACGCAGTATTTT. Its protein product is CASSIGGTDTQYF.

The J gene is TRBJ2-3, the V gene TRBV5-1, with 13 bases fitting TRBD2. The CDR3 spans 16 residues. V was clipped by 5 bases and J by 2 bases; unmatched bases: 5. Looked up from germline, CDR1 is SGHRS and CDR2 is YFSETQ. DNA of the CDR3: TGCGCCAGCAGGAGGACTAGCGGGGGTTACACAGATACGCAGTATTTT. This gives the protein CASRRTSGGYTDTQYF.

The genes are TRBV6-5 and TRBJ2-1; no reliable D call. Germline CDR1 and CDR2: MNHEY and SVGAGI. This CDR3 contains 14 residues. Trimming pared 8 bases from V and 7 bases from J, leaving 18 bases between. The CDR3 DNA reads TGTGCCAGCGGTCAGCTTGCCGACACTAATGAGCAGTTCTTC. Translation gives CASGQLADTNEQFF.

This chain uses TRBV29-1 with TRBJ2-7; D is perhaps TRBD1 (5 bases). Trimming took off 6 bases at V and 3 bases at J, with 9 bases between the two ends. The CDR3 loop spans 11 amino acids. Germline values: CDR1 SQVTM, CDR2 ANQGSEA. Here the CDR3 DNA reads TGCAGCGTGTTCCAGGGCTACGAGCAGTACTTC. As protein: CSVFQGYEQYF.

The V gene is TRBV7-9, the J gene TRBJ2-5; TRBD2 might be the D (5 bases). Germline values: CDR1 SEHNR, CDR2 FQNEAQ (reference sequence). This CDR3 contains 12 residues. The ends were cut back, 9 bases at V and 5 bases at J, with 13 bases in the middle. The CDR3 spells CASSREWETQYF. The CDR3 bases are TGTGCCAGTTCAAGGGAGTGGGAGACCCAGTACTTC. The entire variable domain, with the rest obtained from reference TRBV7-9 and TRBJ2-5, is as follows: DTGVSQNPRHKITKRGQNVTFRCDPISEHNRLYWYRQTLGQGPEFLTYFQNEAQLEKSRLLSDRFSAERPKGSFSTLEIQRTEQGDSAMYLCASSREWETQYFGPGTRLLVL.

V and J are TRBV5-1 and TRBJ2-5, with D possibly TRBD2 on 5 matching bases. The CDR3 runs 16 residues. Trimming removed 4 bases from V and 0 bases from J, with 16 bases in between. CDR1 is SGHRS and CDR2 is YFSETQ in the germline V gene. The CDR3 here is CASSPEAGTYQETQYF. The DNA of the CDR3 is TGCGCCAGCAGCCCGGAGGCAGGAACGTACCAAGAGACCCAGTACTTC.

The rearrangement joins TRBV5-6 to TRBJ2-3; 7 bases agree with TRBD1. Germline V gene lookup returns CDR1 SGHDT and CDR2 YYEEEE. Trimming cost V 0 bases and J 0 bases; bases outside gene matches: 1. This CDR3 contains 15 residues. The CDR3 here is CASSLGQGSTDTQYF. The CDR3 bases are TGTGCCAGCAGCTTGGGACAGGGAAGCACAGATACGCAGTATTTT.

This rearrangement joins TRBV5-7 to TRBJ2-5; no clear D gene. TRBV5-7 belongs to the ORF category, with a function that is uncertain. The germline V and J ends were trimmed by 4 bases and 5 bases, with 15 bases remaining between them. This CDR3 is built from 14 residues. The CDR3 nucleotides are TGTGCCAGCAGCGAGAACCTCTCCTTGGAGACCCAGTACTTC. Protein sequence: CASSENLSLETQYF.

The rearrangement links TRBV5-1 to TRBJ1-6, with D hard to call. Germline-derived CDR1 and CDR2 are SGHRS and YFSETQ. The CDR3 runs 14 residues. V was cut by 0 bases and J by 7 bases, with 8 bases left in between. CDR3 in DNA: TGCGCCAGCAGCTTGGACAGTCCGAATTCACCCCTCCACTTT. Translating gives CASSLDSPNSPLHF.

The chain links TRBV19 to TRBJ2-5, with a possible D match to TRBD2 (6 bases). The CDR3 spans 15 residues. The germline gives CDR1 LNHDA, CDR2 SQIVND (reference sequence). Trimming removed 5 bases at V and 3 bases at J, with 16 bases between. CDR3 sequence (DNA): TGTGCCAGTAGTTCAGCCGGGACTGCCAAAGAGACCCAGTACTTC. Amino acids: CASSSAGTAKETQYF.

This clone was detected only a few times. The chain carries TRBV11-3 and TRBJ1-2; D call uncertain. Germline V gene lookup returns CDR1 SGHNT and CDR2 YENEEA. The ends were cut back, 5 bases at V and 7 bases at J, with 17 bases in the middle. The CDR3 covers 14 residues. CDR3 region: CASSTDRGISGYTF. CDR3 nucleotides: TGTGCCAGCAGCACGGACCGAGGGATTTCTGGCTACACCTTC.

This clone was detected a few times. This chain links TRBV7-6 with TRBJ1-2, with a weak D call TRBD1 (6 bases). CDR3 length: 15 residues. V was cut by 1 base and J by 3 bases, with 12 bases left in between. The germline CDR1 and CDR2 sequences are SGHVS and FNYEAQ. The CDR3 loop is CASSLGQVPDYGYTF. CDR3 sequence (DNA): TGTGCCAGCAGCTTAGGACAGGTCCCTGACTATGGCTACACCTTC. The whole variable domain, filled in from reference TRBV7-6 and TRBJ1-2, reads GAGVSQSPRYKVTKRGQDVALRCDPISGHVSLYWYRQALGQGPEFLTYFNYEAQQDKSGLPNDRFSAERPEGSISTLTIQRTEQRDSAMYRCASSLGQVPDYGYTFGSGTRLTVV.

This sequence joins TRBV6-6 and TRBJ1-2, with TRBD1 matching 7 bases. Per the germline V gene, CDR1 is MNHNY and CDR2 is SVGAGI (reference sequence). J was trimmed by 4 bases and V by 5 bases; bases with no gene match: 10. This CDR3 has 15 amino acids. Here the CDR3 reads CASSATGTEVYGYTF. DNA for the CDR3: TGTGCCAGCAGTGCTACAGGGACAGAGGTCTATGGCTACACCTTC.

The chain carries TRBV5-4 and TRBJ2-7; the D gene is possibly TRBD2 (6 bases). V dropped 0 bases and J dropped 0 bases, with 10 bases sitting between them. The CDR3 covers 15 residues. Germline V CDR1 and CDR2: SGHNT, YYREEE (reference sequence). As DNA, the CDR3 is TGTGCCAGCAGCTTGGGGCGGGGTAGCTCCTACGAGCAGTACGTC. This sequence encodes CASSLGRGSSYEQYV.

This rearrangement joins TRBV3-1 (or the pseudogene TRBV3-2) to TRBJ2-7; 11 nucleotides line up with TRBD2. The CDR3 extends over 17 amino acids. V lost 3 bases and J lost 3; bases outside the gene matches: 10. Germline V gene sequence: CDR1 LGHDT, CDR2 YNNKEL (reference sequence). CDR3 protein: CASSHLNLAGGGYEQYF. The CDR3 DNA reads TGTGCCAGCAGCCATCTTAATCTAGCGGGGGGTGGCTACGAGCAGTACTTC.